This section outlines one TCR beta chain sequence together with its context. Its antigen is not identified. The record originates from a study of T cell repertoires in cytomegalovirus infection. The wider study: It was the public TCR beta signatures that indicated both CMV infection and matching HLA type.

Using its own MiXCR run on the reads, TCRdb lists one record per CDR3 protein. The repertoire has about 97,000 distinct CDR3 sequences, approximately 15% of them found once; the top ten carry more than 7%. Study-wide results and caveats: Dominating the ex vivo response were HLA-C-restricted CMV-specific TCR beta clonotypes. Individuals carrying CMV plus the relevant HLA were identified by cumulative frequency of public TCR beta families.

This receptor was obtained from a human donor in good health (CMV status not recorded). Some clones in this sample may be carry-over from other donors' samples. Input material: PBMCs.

This CDR3 reads CASSKGGDTQYF. The DNA for the CDR3 is TGTGCCAGCAGTAAAGGCGGGGATACGCAGTATTTT. The chain links TRBV28 to TRBJ2-3; tentative D call: TRBD2 (5 bases). Germline V gives CDR1 MDHEN, CDR2 SYDVKM. The CDR3 is 12 amino acids. Trimming stripped 5 bases from V and 6 bases from J, with 9 bases between.